The T cell receptor beta chain under discussion was sequenced for a study of tumor-infiltrating lymphocytes in primary liver carcinoma (dated by TCRdb to between 2016 and 2019). For context, the study as a whole: About 5 patients with histopathologically diagnosed primary liver carcinoma underwent surgical resection in China between late 2015 and 2016. Hepatocellular carcinoma (four) or combined HCC and intrahepatic cholangiocarcinoma (one) was present in the five patients, who were three men and two women aged 30 to 69 years. TCRbeta repertoire sequencing, expression microarrays and whole-exome sequencing were combined in the study across five regions of each liver tumor, with adjacent normal tissue and blood also included. A total of 35 specimens from 5 patients underwent TCRbeta repertoire sequencing, comprising 25 or so tumor regions, 5 adjacent noncancerous liver tissues and 5 peripheral blood samples. Technical replicate repertoires showed high reproducibility, with mean shared-clone rates about 0.91 and correlation coefficients above 0.95. Each sample produced roughly 3.65 to 7.5 million productive TCRbeta reads, and read depth showed no significant difference between tissue types. The tumors of the five patients were staged as T1-T3 N0M0, with maximum diameters ranging from roughly 4 to 10 cm.

Notes on this clonotype: This clone's antigen is unknown. One junction end disagrees with the germline gene, perhaps due to a read error.

Starting from 450 to 500 ng total RNA, TCRbeta-specific cDNA was produced by reverse transcription with a constant-region primer and ProtoScript II reverse transcriptase. Construction of the TCRbeta libraries relied on three nested rounds of multiplex PCR, following a slightly modified ARM-PCR procedure. Each of the first two PCR rounds ran for roughly 9 cycles using multiplex TRBV1-TRBV30 forward primers together with a Cbeta reverse primer. Sample barcodes and Illumina adapters were attached in a final 25-cycle PCR using Deep VentR polymerase. Before sequencing, amplicons of 200-500 bp were purified from gel using a QIAquick gel extraction kit. The TCRbeta amplicons were sequenced with 250-bp paired-end reads on an Illumina HiSeq 2500. The authors' pipeline ran thus. Quality trimming of reads was performed with Trimmomatic v0.33, and paired reads were merged with FLASH v1.2.11 so that full CDR3 sequences could be recovered. V, D and J germline segments were assigned to the rearranged TCRbeta sequences by MiGEC v1.2.1b. Clonotype statistics and Shannon-Wiener diversity indices were calculated with VDJtools v1.0.0. To cut down on sampling bias, every analysis after diversity analysis relied on just the 250 most abundant clonotypes from each sample. The public sequencing data were trimmed at Q25 with fastp and processed into clonotypes with MiXCR by TCRdb, which kept only in-frame beta chains. Entries are consolidated by CDR3 protein sequence, retaining the most common genes and DNA. TCRdb assigned the V and J calls; the authors' analysis was not used. Present in this sample are about 200,000 distinct CDR3 sequences, about two thirds of which were seen just once. The top ten hold 6% to 8.5% of the sample.

From the cysteine up to the phenylalanine, the CDR3 has a length of 15 residues. The entry retains the CDR3 DNA only, 45 bases that are in frame from base 1. The germline V gene supplies CDR1 SGHAT and CDR2 FQNNGV. Study-level results and caveats: Repertoire overlap was higher between tumor regions (mean roughly 36%) than tumor-adjacent (17%) or tumor-blood (about 15%) pairs, consistent with antigen-driven expansion. Because only the TCR beta chain was sequenced and unpaired alpha chains were not captured, true repertoire diversity is likely underestimated. Since the samples were bulk and unsorted, there was no way to compare CD4+ and CD8+ T cell repertoires. Compared with blood, tumors had a significantly larger share of the repertoire taken up by the top 250 clones (p = 0.039). Only a few patients were included in the study, and the authors note that the findings should be validated in a larger study.

RNA from unsorted whole blood was extracted with TRIzol reagent, and germline DNA was obtained with the DNeasy Blood & Tissue kit. At the time of sampling, the patients had chronic HBV infection and had not received any treatment. Before surgery, 4 to 5 milliliters of peripheral blood were collected into K2EDTA tubes. The sequencing sample was made of peripheral blood. The receptor was isolated from an older woman with primary liver carcinoma and hepatitis B virus infection. The chain employs TRBV11-2 and TRBJ2-1; TRBD2 matches 8 bases in the middle. The CDR3 in this case is CASRLAGWVHNELFF. The nucleotides read TGTGCCAGCAGATTAGCGGGATGGGTACACAATGAGCTGTTCTTC.